The entry that follows covers one T cell receptor beta chain sequence. This sample was included in a study of blood T cell repertoires in COVID-19. Study as a whole: Acute and convalescent COVID-19 samples came from the United States, Italy and Spain. The cDNA or gDNA used as material had been derived from T cells, B-cell-depleted T cells, or PBMCs.

In the original workflow: Nucleated cell number was recorded as an estimate derived from reference gene primer amplification. The method was immunoSEQ multiplex PCR; TCRdb's version includes in-frame clones alone and lacks a portion of them. The D gene and trimming were derived from the DNA, and the V and J assignments and clone size from that table. The data contain approximately 71,000 clones, about nine tenths of them singletons. Germline lookup yields CDR1 MNHEY and CDR2 SVGAGI. V lost 8 bases and J lost 3; bases outside the gene matches: 11. The CDR3 sequence is 15 residues long. The sequenced sample consisted of peripheral blood. This receptor was taken from a young woman with acute or convalescent COVID-19. The chain is built from TRBV6-5 and TRBJ2-7; 9 nucleotides line up with TRBD2. The CDR3 loop is CASVIGLASIYEQYF. The CDR3 bases are TGTGCCAGCGTGATCGGACTAGCGTCGATCTACGAGCAGTACTTC.